The T cell receptor (beta chain) described here comes from a study of monozygotic twins with inflammatory bowel disease. Per-sample cDNA came from eight separate reactions. UMIs were attached via template switching, each with a 6-nucleotide sample barcode. TCRdb re-called the 5' RACE reads and shows each CDR3 protein once, DNA omitted. This listing includes some 210,000 distinct CDR3 sequences. CDR1 SEHNR and CDR2 FQNEAQ come from the germline V gene (reference sequence). CDR3 length: 16 amino acids. Sequencing was done on a sample of blood. The rearrangement links TRBV7-9 to TRBJ2-2; TCRdb calls TRBD1, which cannot be checked without DNA. This clonotype was sampled from a human donor with ulcerative colitis or Crohn's disease, or a healthy co-twin of an affected twin (not recorded which). CDR3 in amino acids: CASSRLDSANTGELFF.